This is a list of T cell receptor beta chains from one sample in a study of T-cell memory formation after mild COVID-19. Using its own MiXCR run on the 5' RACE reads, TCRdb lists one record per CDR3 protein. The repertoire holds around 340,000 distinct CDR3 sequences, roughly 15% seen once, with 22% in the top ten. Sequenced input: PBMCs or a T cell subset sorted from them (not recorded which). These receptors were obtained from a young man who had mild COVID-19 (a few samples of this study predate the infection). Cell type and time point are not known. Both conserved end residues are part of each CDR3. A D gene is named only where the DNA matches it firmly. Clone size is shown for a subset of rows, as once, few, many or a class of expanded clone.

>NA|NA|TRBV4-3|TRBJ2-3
TGCGCCAGCAGCCAAACTGGGGGAGGCACAGATACGCAGTATTTT
CASSQTGGGTDTQYF
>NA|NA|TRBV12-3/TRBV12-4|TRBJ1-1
TGTGCCAGCAGTTTCCTGGTTACAGTTCAAGCCACTGAAGCTTTCTTT
CASSFLVTVQATEAFF
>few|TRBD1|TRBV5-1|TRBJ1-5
TGCGCCAGCAGCGCGTCAGGGGGCCGGAATCAGCCCCAGCATTTT
CASSASGGRNQPQHF
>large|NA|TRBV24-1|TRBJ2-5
TGTGCCACCAGTGATGCAGGGGAGGGTCGGGAGACCCAGTACTTC
CATSDAGEGRETQYF
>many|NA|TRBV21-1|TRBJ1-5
NA
CASWADGNQPQHF
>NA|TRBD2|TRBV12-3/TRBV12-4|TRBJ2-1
TGTGCCAGCAGTTTGGAGCGGGGGTCAAACAATGAGCAGTTCTTC
CASSLERGSNNEQFF
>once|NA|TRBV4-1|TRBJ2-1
TGCGCCAGCAGCCCCACAGCCGTCGGTTATGAGCAGTTCTTC
CASSPTAVGYEQFF
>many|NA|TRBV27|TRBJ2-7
TGTGCCAGCAGCTGGGGGACCTCCTACGAGCAGTACTTC
CASSWGTSYEQYF
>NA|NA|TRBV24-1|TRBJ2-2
TGTGCCACCAGTGATTTAACTAGAGAGAACACCGGGGAGCTGTTTTTT
CATSDLTRENTGELFF
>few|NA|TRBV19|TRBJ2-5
TGTGCCAGTAGTATAGCCGGGCTGGAGACCCAGTACTTC
CASSIAGLETQYF
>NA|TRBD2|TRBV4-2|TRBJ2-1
TGTGCCGCGGCGGGGGGGGCCCACGGTGAGCAGTTCTTC
CAAAGGAHGEQFF
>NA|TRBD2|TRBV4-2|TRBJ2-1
TGTGCCAGCAGCAAGACCGGGACTAGCCCCTACAATGAGCAGTTCTTC
CASSKTGTSPYNEQFF
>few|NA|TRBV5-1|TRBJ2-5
TGCGCCAGCAGCCCTGGTCCAGGGCAGGGAAACCAAGAGACCCAGTACTTC
CASSPGPGQGNQETQYF
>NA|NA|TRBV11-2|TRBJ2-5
TGTGCCAGCAGCTTACGTAATGGGTTACCCCAAGAGACCCAGTACTTC
CASSLRNGLPQETQYF
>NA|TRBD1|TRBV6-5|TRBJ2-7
TGTGCCAGCGGACAGGGGCCCTACGAGCAGTACTTC
CASGQGPYEQYF
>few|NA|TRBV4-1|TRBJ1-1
TGCGCCAGCAGCCCCCCCGCGGCGGGACTGAACACTGAAGCTTTCTTT
CASSPPAAGLNTEAFF
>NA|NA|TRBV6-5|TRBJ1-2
TGTGCCAGCAGGAGAGGGGAACTAGGTGGCTACACCTTC
CASRRGELGGYTF
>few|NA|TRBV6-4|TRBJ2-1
TGTGCCAGCAGTGCTAAGAGTGGCAATGAGCAGTTCTTC
CASSAKSGNEQFF
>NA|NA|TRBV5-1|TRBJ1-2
TGCGCCAGCAGCGCCCTACCCACCGGACGAGACTTTAACTATGGCTACACCTTC
CASSALPTGRDFNYGYTF
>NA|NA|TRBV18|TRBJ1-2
TGTGCCAGCTCACCTCGGGAGTTTAACTATGGCTACACCTTC
CASSPREFNYGYTF
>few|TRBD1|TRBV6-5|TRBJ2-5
TGTGCCAGCAGCCCCCTCCGGGACAGCCCCCCGAACTTC
CASSPLRDSPPNF
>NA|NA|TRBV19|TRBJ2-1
TGTGCCAGTAGTAGGCTCTGGAATGAGCAGTTCTTC
CASSRLWNEQFF
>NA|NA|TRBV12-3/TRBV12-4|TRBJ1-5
TGTGCCAGCAGTTCCGACGGCAGGGGTGATCAGCCCCAGCATTTT
CASSSDGRGDQPQHF
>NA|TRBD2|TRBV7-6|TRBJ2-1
TGTGCCAGCAGCCCCGGGACTAGCGGGACTTACAATGAGCAGTTCTTC
CASSPGTSGTYNEQFF
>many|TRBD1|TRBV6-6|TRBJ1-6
TGTGCCAGCAGAGGAACAGGGGAAGGATCCTATAATTCACCCCTCCACTTT
CASRGTGEGSYNSPLHF
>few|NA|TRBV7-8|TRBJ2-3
TGTGCCAGCAGCTTAGCGCCCCGGAAGGGGGTTACAGATACGCAGTATTTT
CASSLAPRKGVTDTQYF
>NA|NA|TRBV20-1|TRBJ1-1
TGCAGTGCTCAATACCCTTCGACTGGAGAAGCTTTCTTT
CSAQYPSTGEAFF
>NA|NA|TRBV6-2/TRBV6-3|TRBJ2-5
TGTGCCAGCGGCACATGGGAGACCCAGTACTTC
CASGTWETQYF
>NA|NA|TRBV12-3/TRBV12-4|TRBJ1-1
TGTGCCAGCAGTCCCCGAGAAGGGACTGAAGCTTTCTTT
CASSPREGTEAFF
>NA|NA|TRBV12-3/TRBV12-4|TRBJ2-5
TGTGCCAGCAGTTTTGGGGGTGCAGAGACCCAGTACTTC
CASSFGGAETQYF
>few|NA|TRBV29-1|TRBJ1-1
TGCAGCGTTAGGGGTGGCGGGCCCCCCGGATCTGAAGCTTTCTTT
CSVRGGGPPGSEAFF
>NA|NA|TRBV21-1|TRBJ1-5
TGTGCCAGCAGCATCCGGAGAGGGACAGAGATAAATCAGCCCCAGCATTTT
CASSIRRGTEINQPQHF
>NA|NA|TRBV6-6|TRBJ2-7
TGTGCCAGCAGATTCGGACAGACCGAGCAGTACTTC
CASRFGQTEQYF
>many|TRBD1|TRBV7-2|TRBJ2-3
TGTGCCAGCAGCGTACAGGGGTCAGGGACAGATACGCAGTATTTT
CASSVQGSGTDTQYF
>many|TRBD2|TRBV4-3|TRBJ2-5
TGCGCCAGCAGCCTTAGAGCGGGGGGGCTCGTAGAGACCCAGTACTTC
CASSLRAGGLVETQYF
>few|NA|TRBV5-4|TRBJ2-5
TGTGCCAGCAGCTTACCGTCCCAACAAGAGACCCAGTACTTC
CASSLPSQQETQYF
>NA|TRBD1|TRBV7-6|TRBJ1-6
TGTGCCAGCAGCCCGGGACAGGGAGAATCACCCCTCCACTTT
CASSPGQGESPLHF
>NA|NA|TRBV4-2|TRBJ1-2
TGTGCCAGCAGCCCCGGAATGACTTTGGGTGGCTACACCTTC
CASSPGMTLGGYTF
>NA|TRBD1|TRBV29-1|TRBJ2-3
TGCAGCACGGACCGGGACAGCGTGTACTCATTCACAGATACGCAGTATTTT
CSTDRDSVYSFTDTQYF
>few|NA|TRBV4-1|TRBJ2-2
TGCGCCAGCAGCCAAGAACCAGACACCGGGGAGCTGTTTTTT
CASSQEPDTGELFF
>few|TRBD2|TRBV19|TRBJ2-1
TGTGCCAGTAGTATTTTAGCGGGGGCCCTCAATGAGCAGTTCTTC
CASSILAGALNEQFF
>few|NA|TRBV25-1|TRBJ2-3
TGTGCCAGCAGTGAAGGAGGGGTTAGCACAGATACGCAGTATTTT
CASSEGGVSTDTQYF
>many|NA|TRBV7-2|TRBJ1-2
TGTGCCAGCAGCCGCGAAAGACAGGACTCTAACTATGGCTACACCTTC
CASSRERQDSNYGYTF
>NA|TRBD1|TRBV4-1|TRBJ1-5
TGCGCCAGCAGCCGAGAGACAGGGTACTCTCAGCCCCAGCATTTT
CASSRETGYSQPQHF
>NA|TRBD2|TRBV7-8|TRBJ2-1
TGTGCCAGCAACGCTGCGGGGGTACTCAATGAGCAGTTCTTC
CASNAAGVLNEQFF
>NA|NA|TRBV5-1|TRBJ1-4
TGCGCCAGCAGCGGGGGTGCAGAGGATGAAAAACTGTTTTTT
CASSGGAEDEKLFF
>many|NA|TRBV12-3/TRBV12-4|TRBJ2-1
TGTGCCAGCAGTTTAGTCGCAGGGACGACCGTGCAGTTCTTC
CASSLVAGTTVQFF
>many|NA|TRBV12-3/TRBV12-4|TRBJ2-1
TGTGCCAGCAGCCCAGACAGGTTTCTATACAATGAGCAGTTCTTC
CASSPDRFLYNEQFF
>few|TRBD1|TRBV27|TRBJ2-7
TGTGCCAGCAGTAGGACAGGTGACTCCTACGAGCAGTACTTC
CASSRTGDSYEQYF